The 22 T cell receptor beta chains below were found in one sample sequenced in a study of blood T cells in healthy people across ages. The use of a sample-barcoded 5' primer and a J-beta primer mix characterized a second PCR of about 6 to 12 cycles. From the 5' RACE reads, TCRdb called clonotypes with MiXCR, one entry per CDR3 protein. The table records roughly 700,000 distinct CDR3 sequences, around 45% of them present only once. The sequenced sample was blood. These receptor sequences come from a woman between 55 and 75 years old in good health.

This clonotype was seen more than once but under ten times. The chain combines TRBV6-6 with TRBJ2-5, with a weak D call TRBD2 (5 bases). This CDR3 spans 12 amino acids. Germline CDR1 reads MNHNY; CDR2 reads SVGAGI (reference sequence). Trimming took 7 bases from V and 8 from J, leaving 14 bases between them. The CDR3 DNA reads TGTGCCAGCACCGGAGGTTTTGGAACCCAGTACTTC. Its protein is CASTGGFGTQYF.

This clonotype was observed a handful of times. The V call is TRBV4-1, the J call TRBJ2-1; 7 positions agree with TRBD2. This CDR3 has 17 residues. V lost 2 bases and J lost 4; bases outside the gene matches: 11. CDR1 is MGHRA and CDR2 is YSYEKL in the germline V gene. The chain's CDR3 is CASSQSSGGGTYNEQFF. The CDR3 nucleotides read TGCGCCAGCAGCCAATCCTCCGGCGGGGGAACGTACAATGAGCAGTTCTTC.

The chain links TRBV7-8 to TRBJ1-1; D may be TRBD1 (5 bases). This CDR3 is 14 amino acids long. Germline CDR1 SGHVS, CDR2 FQNEAQ. V lost 2 bases and J lost 1, with 8 bases in between. The CDR3 sequence: CASSLSRANTEAFF. The CDR3 nucleotides are TGTGCCAGCAGCTTAAGCAGGGCGAACACTGAAGCTTTCTTT.

This clonotype was seen a handful of times. The chain has TRBV27 and TRBJ1-2; D might be TRBD1 (5 bases). The length of the CDR3 is 13 residues. Germline CDR1 and CDR2: MNHEY and SMNVEV (reference sequence). Trimming shortened V by 6 bases and J by 5 bases, and 13 bases separated the two germline ends. DNA of the CDR3: TGTGCCAGCAGAGATATCGACAGATATGGCTACACCTTC. Amino acid sequence: CASRDIDRYGYTF.

The chain carries TRBV29-1 and TRBJ2-1, with 16 bases fitting TRBD2. The V gene end was trimmed by 7 bases and the J gene end by 12 bases; junction bases not matched to a gene: 6. Looked up from germline, CDR1 is SQVTM and CDR2 is ANQGSEA. CDR3 length: 13 residues. CDR3 bases: TGCAGCGCGGGGACTAGCGGGGGGGATGGGCAGTTCTTC. It yields the protein CSAGTSGGDGQFF.

Details on this clonotype: Germline is not matched at one junction end, which may reflect a read error. The chain uses TRBV6-1 and TRBJ1-2, with D possibly being TRBD1 (5 bases). Germline V gives CDR1 MNHNS, CDR2 SASEGT. The CDR3 length is 12 residues. CDR3 DNA sequence: TGTGCCAGCAGAAACAGGCCCTATGGCTGCACCTTC. Residues: CASRNRPYGCTF.

This chain uses TRBV18 with TRBJ2-7; tentatively, D is TRBD1 (5 bases). The V end lost 3 bases, the J end lost 2 bases, and 14 bases lay between the germline ends. The CDR3 has 15 residues. Per the germline V gene, CDR1 is KGHSH and CDR2 is LQKENI. The CDR3 sequence is CASSPNRSPPYEQYF. The CDR3 DNA is TGTGCCAGCTCACCTAACAGGTCCCCTCCCTACGAGCAGTACTTC.

The rearrangement joins TRBV20-1 to TRBJ2-5; D not certain. Germline V gene lookup returns CDR1 DFQATT and CDR2 SNEGSKA (reference sequence). Trimming pared 6 bases from V and 1 base from J, leaving 18 bases between. The CDR3 is 15 residues long. The CDR3 loop is CSAPSSSNSQETQYF. The DNA for the CDR3 is TGCAGTGCCCCCTCCTCTTCTAACAGCCAAGAGACCCAGTACTTC.

The chain has TRBV5-1 and TRBJ2-5; D is undetermined. Germline values: CDR1 SGHRS, CDR2 YFSETQ. The CDR3 runs 14 residues. The V end was cut by 1 base, the J end by 4 bases, with 11 bases between. The DNA for the CDR3 is TGCGCCAGCAGCTTGATGGAGACGGGAGAGACCCAGTACTTC. Translating it yields CASSLMETGETQYF.

The chain employs TRBV7-2 and TRBJ1-5; D perhaps matches TRBD1 (5 bases). V was clipped by 1 base and J by 5 bases, with 9 bases between them. The CDR3 loop spans 14 amino acids. CDR1 and CDR2 (germline): SGHTA, FQGNSA. CDR3 DNA sequence: TGTGCCAGCAGCTTAGTGGGGGTTGATCAGCCCCAGCATTTT. Its translation is CASSLVGVDQPQHF.

As regards this clonotype: The junction does not match germline at one end; this may be a read error. The chain uses TRBV28 and TRBJ2-4, with D perhaps TRBD1 (5 bases). Germline CDR1 MDHEN, CDR2 SYDVKM. The CDR3 spans 16 residues. This CDR3 reads CAGSFRGRGAKNIQYF. The CDR3 region has the DNA TGTGCCGGCAGTTTTAGGGGCCGCGGAGCCAAAAACATTCAGTACTTC.

CDR3 sequence: CASSEGSGSYTGELFF. Here the CDR3 DNA reads TGTGCCAGCAGTGAGGGTAGCGGGAGCTACACCGGGGAGCTGTTTTTT. The V and J genes are TRBV2 and TRBJ2-2; TRBD2 aligns across 9 bases. With V trimmed by 3 bases and J by 3 bases, 5 bases remained unmatched. In germline, CDR1 is SNHLY, CDR2 FYNNEI. The CDR3 has 16 residues. Variable domain in full (rest from reference TRBV2 and TRBJ2-2): EPEVTQTPSHQVTQMGQEVILRCVPISNHLYFYWYRQILGQKVEFLVSFYNNEISEKSEIFDDQFSVERPDGSNFTLKIRSTKLEDSAMYFCASSEGSGSYTGELFFGEGSRLTVL.

In this sample, this clonotype turned up a few times. The rearrangement links TRBV7-2 to TRBJ2-7; 9 bases are a match to TRBD2. Germline V gene lookup returns CDR1 SGHTA and CDR2 FQGNSA. The CDR3 has 15 residues. V trimming: 2 bases; J trimming: 0 bases; junction bases outside the gene matches: 2. CDR3 DNA: TGTGCCAGCAGCTTATCTAGCGGGGCCTCCTACGAGCAGTACTTC. Protein sequence: CASSLSSGASYEQYF.

The J gene is TRBJ2-1, the V gene TRBV11-2; the match to TRBD1 covers 7 bases. Germline CDR1 SGHAT, CDR2 FQNNGV. With 6 bases clipped from V and 9 bases from J, the junction kept 8 bases outside the gene matches. The CDR3 has 13 amino acids. The CDR3 region is CASRPTGPAEQFF. CDR3 bases: TGTGCCAGCAGACCGACAGGGCCGGCTGAGCAGTTCTTC.

This rearrangement joins TRBV20-1 to TRBJ2-4, with D uncertain. The V gene lost 6 bases and the J gene lost 1 base, with 16 bases spanning the gap. The CDR3 spans 15 residues. Germline loops: CDR1 DFQATT, CDR2 SNEGSKA (reference sequence). The CDR3 loop reads CSATGPWSAKNIQYF. CDR3 coding DNA: TGCAGTGCCACGGGCCCTTGGTCGGCCAAAAACATTCAGTACTTC.

J is TRBJ2-1 and V is TRBV27, with TRBD2 matching over 9 bases. TRBJ2-7 explains the end of the DNA better; the J call may be wrong. There are 18 residues in the CDR3. Germline values: CDR1 MNHEY, CDR2 SMNVEV (reference sequence). The CDR3 sequence: CASSFSTDGLAGYNEQYF. The CDR3 coding sequence is TGTGCCAGCAGTTTTTCTACCGATGGGCTAGCGGGATACAATGAGCAGTACTTC.

The rearrangement uses TRBV28 and TRBJ2-7; D possibly corresponds to TRBD1 (6 bases). Trimming took 8 bases from V and 7 from J, leaving 18 bases between them. This CDR3 comprises 13 residues. From germline, CDR1 is MDHEN and CDR2 SYDVKM. The CDR3 bases are TGTGCCAGCGGGAGTTTGGGGGCACGTGAGCAGTACTTC. Translating gives CASGSLGAREQYF.

A note on this clonotype: One end of the junction fails to match germline, which may point to a read error. This chain links TRBV20-1 with TRBJ2-3, with 7 bases aligning to TRBD2. The germline V gene has CDR1 DFQATT and CDR2 SNEGSKA (reference sequence). This CDR3 is built from 15 residues. CDR3 protein: CSATSGGTPTDTRYF. In DNA, the CDR3 is TGCAGTGCTACCTCGGGGGGAACCCCCACAGATACGCGGTATTTT.

In this sample, this clonotype turned up a few times. V and J are TRBV20-1 and TRBJ1-1; D is ambiguous. The CDR3 has 11 residues. CDR1 is DFQATT and CDR2 is SNEGSKA in the germline V gene (reference sequence). V dropped 5 bases and J dropped 1 base, with 5 bases sitting between them. CDR3 coding DNA: TGCAGTGCTGCGGAGAACACTGAAGCTTTCTTT. Amino acid sequence: CSAAENTEAFF.

The rearrangement links TRBV7-2 to TRBJ2-7; D ambiguous. The CDR3 sequence is 14 residues long. Deletions cut 1 base from V and 5 bases from J, with 12 bases between. Germline CDR1 SGHTA, CDR2 FQGNSA. CDR3 amino acids: CASSLEFSEHEQYF. In nucleotides, the CDR3 is TGTGCCAGCAGCTTAGAATTCAGCGAGCACGAGCAGTACTTC.

This clonotype occurred a few times. J is TRBJ2-2 and V is TRBV7-2; TRBD2 is a possible D gene (6 bases). CDR3 length equals 16 residues. CDR1 and CDR2 (germline): SGHTA, FQGNSA. V lost 3 bases and J lost 0, with 11 bases in between. Here the CDR3 reads CASSLFGGTNTGELFF. The CDR3 DNA follows: TGTGCCAGCAGCTTGTTCGGCGGGACGAACACCGGGGAGCTGTTTTTT.

The sample holds a few counts of this clonotype. The rearrangement links TRBV5-1 to TRBJ2-4, with 7 nucleotides matching TRBD1. The CDR3 contains 14 residues. Germline CDR1 is SGHRS and CDR2 is YFSETQ. V dropped 3 bases and J dropped 8; count of bases not matched to a gene: 8. The CDR3 DNA reads as TGCGCCAGCAGCTCGATACAGGGGAGAGACATTCAGTACTTC. Translation: CASSSIQGRDIQYF.